One and the same sample provided the 18 T cell receptor beta chains below, sequenced in a study of control samples from healthy donors and cancer patients. Profiled with immunoSEQ multiplex PCR; TCRdb holds only in-frame clones, not every one. Here the sample spans over 90,000 clones, about 89% being singletons. Material for sequencing was PBMCs. The receptors originated from a man aged 60 to 75 with lung cancer.

The gene calls are TRBV10-1 and TRBJ1-5; D gene ambiguous. This CDR3 is 12 amino acids long. V lost 4 bases, J lost 4 bases, and 5 bases lay in between. CDR1 WNHNN and CDR2 SYGVQD come from the germline V gene (reference sequence). The CDR3 loop is CASSVGNQPQHF. DNA for the CDR3: TGCGCCAGCAGTGTGGGGAATCAGCCCCAGCATTTT.

The rearrangement links TRBV6-5 to TRBJ1-1, with D possibly matching TRBD1 (5 bases). The germline CDR1 and CDR2 sequences are MNHEY and SVGAGI. The CDR3 runs to 15 residues. With 8 bases removed from V and 4 bases from J, the gap between germline ends came to 20 bases. The CDR3 protein is CASYGTPRGFTEAFF. CDR3 sequence (DNA): TGTGCCAGCTACGGGACTCCCCGGGGGTTCACTGAAGCTTTCTTT.

Only one count was recorded for this clone. This chain uses TRBV6-5 with TRBJ1-2, with 7 bases identical to TRBD1. The CDR3 runs to 13 residues. Trimming removed 6 bases from V and 6 bases from J; junction bases left unmatched: 7. CDR1 MNHEY and CDR2 SVGAGI come from the germline V gene. DNA for the CDR3: TGTGCCAGCAGATCGACAGGGTTCGATGGCTACACCTTC. Protein: CASRSTGFDGYTF.

This chain links TRBV6-5 with TRBJ1-1; D is unclear. CDR3 size: 10 residues. Per germline, CDR1 MNHEY and CDR2 SVGAGI. V gave up 8 bases and J gave up 12 bases, with 13 bases separating them. CDR3 in DNA: TGTGCCAGCGGGTCCCGCGAGTCTTTCTTT. Translation gives CASGSRESFF.

The chain is built from TRBV5-1 and TRBJ2-5, with 7 bases matching TRBD1. The CDR3 covers 14 residues. Germline V lookup: CDR1 SGHRS, CDR2 YFSETQ. V lost 4 bases to trimming and J lost 3 bases; unmatched junction nucleotides: 6. The CDR3 DNA reads as TGCGCCAGCAGCCGGGACAGCACTAAAGAGACCCAGTACTTC. This encodes CASSRDSTKETQYF.

The chain combines TRBV12-3 or TRBV12-4 with TRBJ1-1; possibly TRBD1 for D (6 bases). Trimming took off 5 bases at V and 5 bases at J, with 9 bases between the two ends. The CDR3 extends over 12 amino acids. The CDR3 is CASSEGGTEAFF. Written as DNA, the CDR3 is TGTGCCAGCAGTGAGGGGGGGACTGAAGCTTTCTTT.

This chain connects TRBV5-1 to TRBJ2-5; TRBD1 aligns across 7 bases. Trimming took 0 bases from V and 7 from J; bases not matched to a gene: 9. CDR1 and CDR2 (germline): SGHRS, YFSETQ. The CDR3 loop spans 15 amino acids. CDR3 bases: TGCGCCAGCAGCTTGGGGGACAGAGACGAAGGGACCCAGTACTTC. Amino acids: CASSLGDRDEGTQYF.

The chain links TRBV2 to TRBJ1-1; D remains ambiguous. The V gene lost 4 bases and the J gene lost 0 bases, with 9 bases spanning the gap. Germline V gene sequence: CDR1 SNHLY, CDR2 FYNNEI. This CDR3 contains 14 residues. The CDR3: CASSVARMNTEAFF. In DNA form, the CDR3 reads TGTGCCAGCAGTGTGGCACGGATGAACACTGAAGCTTTCTTT.

The chain combines TRBV24-1 with TRBJ2-3; 7 nucleotides match TRBD2. Per the germline V gene, CDR1 is KGHDR and CDR2 is SFDVKD. The V segment lost 4 bases and the J segment 8 bases; nucleotides outside the gene matches: 8. This CDR3 spans 14 amino acids. CDR3: CATSDHGTIGTQYF. In DNA, the CDR3 is TGTGCCACCAGTGACCATGGGACTATTGGTACGCAGTATTTT.

The chain combines TRBV18 with TRBJ2-1, with D tentatively TRBD1 (7 bases). The germline V gene has CDR1 KGHSH and CDR2 LQKENI. The length of the CDR3 is 18 residues. V dropped 6 bases and J dropped 0 bases, with 21 bases sitting between them. DNA for the CDR3: TGTGCCAGCTCTCTTCCGCAAGGAGGGGGCCCCTCCTACAATGAGCAGTTCTTC. This gives the protein CASSLPQGGGPSYNEQFF.

This rearrangement joins TRBV6-5 to TRBJ2-5; 8 positions agree with TRBD1. In germline, CDR1 is MNHEY, CDR2 SVGAGI. This CDR3 has 15 amino acids. The V segment lost 2 bases and the J segment 4 bases; nucleotides outside the gene matches: 6. CDR3 residues: CASSYSRTGIETQYF. The CDR3 bases are TGTGCCAGCAGTTACAGCAGGACAGGGATAGAGACCCAGTACTTC.

J is TRBJ2-3 and V is TRBV9, with D uncertain. V gave up 0 bases and J gave up 7 bases, with 6 bases separating them. In germline, CDR1 is SGDLS, CDR2 YYNGEE. This CDR3 has 12 amino acids. Here the CDR3 reads CASSVGYNTQYF. In DNA form, the CDR3 reads TGTGCCAGCAGCGTAGGATACAATACGCAGTATTTT.

CDR3 nucleotides: TGTGCCAGCAGCTGGGACAGGGGCGGCCGCTCCTACGAGCAGTACGTC. Its translation is CASSWDRGGRSYEQYV. This chain links TRBV5-8 with TRBJ2-7; 10 bases fit TRBD1. The CDR3 loop spans 16 amino acids. The germline gives CDR1 SGHTS, CDR2 YDEGEE. V dropped 3 bases and J dropped 0; count of bases not matched to a gene: 6.

This chain links TRBV7-9 with TRBJ2-5; unclear D gene. This CDR3 spans 12 amino acids. Germline lookup yields CDR1 SEHNR and CDR2 FQNEAQ (reference sequence). The V gene lost 3 bases and the J gene lost 3 bases, with 5 bases spanning the gap. The CDR3 region has the DNA TGTGCCAGCAGCTTCTCCGAAGAGACCCAGTACTTC. Translation gives CASSFSEETQYF.

The genes are TRBV11-1 and TRBJ2-5; D perhaps matches TRBD1 (6 bases). The CDR3 has 15 amino acids. V was shortened by 4 bases and J by 5 bases, with 17 bases between the two germline ends. The germline V gene encodes CDR1 SGHAT and CDR2 FQDESV (reference sequence). The CDR3 spells CASSSRPTGLETQYF. The CDR3 region has the DNA TGTGCCAGCAGCTCCCGTCCGACAGGTTTGGAGACCCAGTACTTC.

A note on this clone: This sample also contains other DNA sequences that code for the same CDR3. This chain joins TRBV7-3 and TRBJ1-6, with D perhaps matching TRBD1 (5 bases). Looked up from germline, CDR1 is SGHTA and CDR2 is FQGTGA. Trimming stripped 5 bases from V and 8 bases from J, with 13 bases between. The CDR3 sequence is 14 residues long. For the CDR3, the DNA is TGTGCCAGCAGCCTCGGGACGGACGATTCACCCCTCCACTTT. Translation: CASSLGTDDSPLHF.

The CDR3 sequence is CASSGGGRYTF. Here the CDR3 DNA reads TGCGCCAGCAGTGGAGGGGGTCGGTACACCTTC. V usage is TRBV10-2 and J usage is TRBJ1-2; a possible D gene is TRBD1 (6 bases). The CDR3 sequence is 11 residues long. The germline gives CDR1 WSHSY, CDR2 SAAADI. With 4 bases removed from V and 11 bases from J, the gap between germline ends came to 11 bases.

The chain couples TRBV6-4 to TRBJ2-1, with D unresolved. With 0 bases removed from V and 8 bases from J, the gap between germline ends came to 8 bases. Germline lookup yields CDR1 MRHNA and CDR2 SNTAGT. The CDR3 is 13 amino acids. The CDR3 sequence is CASSDSSGYEQFF. The CDR3 nucleotides are TGTGCCAGCAGTGACTCGAGTGGGTATGAGCAGTTCTTC.